One T cell receptor (beta chain) is described in this entry. 13 Jbeta primers and 60 Vbeta primers were used for the PCR. Some clones are missing from TCRdb's copy, which holds only in-frame ones; the method was immunoSEQ multiplex PCR. The sample table sets out 30,000 to 35,000 clones. These data belong to a study of cytomegalovirus exposure and HLA in healthy donors. Germline assignment: CDR1 SGHRS and CDR2 YFSETQ. CDR3 size: 18 residues. V was pared by 1 base and J by 0 bases, with 10 bases of the junction left unmatched. This clonotype was obtained from a woman in her 40s in good health and CMV-seropositive. The sequencing sample was made of PBMCs. This chain links TRBV5-1 with TRBJ1-1; TRBD1 agrees at 9 bases. The CDR3 sequence is CASSLRGTGTGMNTEAFF. The CDR3 region has the DNA TGCGCCAGCAGCTTGCGAGGGACAGGGACGGGTATGAACACTGAAGCTTTCTTT.